These 3 T cell receptor beta chains were sequenced from one sample in a study of siplizumab effects on memory and regulatory T cells. The data were produced by immunoSEQ multiplex PCR, yet TCRdb's version contains in-frame clones alone and is incomplete. The sample carries about 110,000 clones, around 92% recorded once. The sample consisted of Tregs sorted from blood. These receptors were taken from a human donor in good health.

J is TRBJ2-1 and V is TRBV11-2; TRBD2 aligns across 9 bases. After removal of 1 base from V and 3 bases from J, the junction contained 1 base not matched to a gene. The CDR3 loop spans 15 amino acids. CDR1 and CDR2 (germline): SGHAT, FQNNGV. In DNA, the CDR3 is TGTGCCAGCAGCTTAGGGACTAGCGTCTACAATGAGCAGTTCTTC. The encoded protein is CASSLGTSVYNEQFF.

This chain joins TRBV6-1 and TRBJ1-5; 10 nucleotides line up with TRBD1. Germline V lookup: CDR1 MNHNS, CDR2 SASEGT. V dropped 4 bases and J dropped 9; count of bases not matched to a gene: 6. The length of the CDR3 is 14 residues. As DNA, the CDR3 is TGTGCCAGCAGTGCTATCGGACAGGGGGTGCCCCAGCATTTT. It codes for CASSAIGQGVPQHF.

The J gene is TRBJ2-7, the V gene TRBV5-1, with 9 nucleotides matching TRBD1. The CDR3 contains 16 residues. J lost 2 bases, V lost 3 bases, and 9 bases had no gene match. CDR1 is SGHRS and CDR2 is YFSETQ in the germline V gene. The CDR3, as DNA: TGCGCCAGCAGCTCGACGCCGGGACAGGGAACCTACGAGCAGTACTTC. It encodes CASSSTPGQGTYEQYF.